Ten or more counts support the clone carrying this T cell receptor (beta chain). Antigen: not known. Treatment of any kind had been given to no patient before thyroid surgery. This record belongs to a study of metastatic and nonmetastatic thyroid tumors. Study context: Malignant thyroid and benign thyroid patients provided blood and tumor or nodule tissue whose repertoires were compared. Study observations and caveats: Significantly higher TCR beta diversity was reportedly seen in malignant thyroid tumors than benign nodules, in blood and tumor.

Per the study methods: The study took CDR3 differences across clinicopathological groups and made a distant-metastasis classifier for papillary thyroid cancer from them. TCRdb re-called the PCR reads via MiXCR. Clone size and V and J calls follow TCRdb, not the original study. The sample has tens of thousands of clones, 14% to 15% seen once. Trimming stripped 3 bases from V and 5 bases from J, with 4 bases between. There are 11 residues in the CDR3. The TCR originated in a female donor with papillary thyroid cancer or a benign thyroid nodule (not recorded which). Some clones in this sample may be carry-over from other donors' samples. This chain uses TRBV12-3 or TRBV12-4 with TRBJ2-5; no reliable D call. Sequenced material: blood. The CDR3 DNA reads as TGTGCCAGCAGTTTTGGGGAGACCCAGTACTTC. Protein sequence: CASSFGETQYF.